Sequencing of this T cell receptor beta chain was carried out in a study of blood T cell repertoires in COVID-19. Study details: The study drew acute and convalescent COVID-19 samples from the United States, Italy and Spain. In each case, the material was cDNA or gDNA derived from T cells, B-cell-depleted T cells, or PBMCs.

After removal of 0 bases from V and 8 bases from J, the junction contained 7 bases not matched to a gene. The CDR3 runs to 14 residues. Per germline, CDR1 SGDLS and CDR2 YYNGEE. Under the authors' procedure: Nucleated cell number was recorded as an estimate derived from reference gene primer amplification. Profiling relied on immunoSEQ multiplex PCR, and the TCRdb table lists in-frame clones only, not all of them. That table is the source of V, J and clone size, and D and trimming were worked out from the DNA. The sample lists just over 60,000 clones; 65% to 80% were seen once. The receptor's source is an elderly woman with active or convalescent COVID-19. The sample was peripheral blood. The gene calls are TRBV9 and TRBJ1-2, with 7 bases identical to TRBD1. The CDR3 bases are TGTGCCAGCAGCGTAGGTGGGGACAGAGGCGGCTACACCTTC. Protein: CASSVGGDRGGYTF. The full variable domain, completed using reference TRBV9 and TRBJ1-2, is DSGVTQTPKHLITATGQRVTLRCSPRSGDLSVYWYQQSLDQGLQFLIQYYNGEERAKGNILERFSAQQFPDLHSELNLSSLELGDSALYFCASSVGGDRGGYTFGSGTRLTVV.